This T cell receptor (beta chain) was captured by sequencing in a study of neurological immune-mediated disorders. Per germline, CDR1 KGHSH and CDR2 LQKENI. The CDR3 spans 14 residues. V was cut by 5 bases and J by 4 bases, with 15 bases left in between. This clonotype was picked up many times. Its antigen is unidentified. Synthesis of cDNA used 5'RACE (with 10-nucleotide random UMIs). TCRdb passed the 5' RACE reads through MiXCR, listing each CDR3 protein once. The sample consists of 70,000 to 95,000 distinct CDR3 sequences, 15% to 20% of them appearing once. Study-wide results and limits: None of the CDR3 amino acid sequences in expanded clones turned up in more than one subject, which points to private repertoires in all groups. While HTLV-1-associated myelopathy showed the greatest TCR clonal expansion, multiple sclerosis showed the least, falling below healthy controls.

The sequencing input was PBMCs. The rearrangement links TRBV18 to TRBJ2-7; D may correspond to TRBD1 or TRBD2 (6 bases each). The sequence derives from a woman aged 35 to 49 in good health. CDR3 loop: CASSEGRGQYEQYF. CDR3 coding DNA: TGTGCCAGCTCAGAGGGCCGGGGGCAATACGAGCAGTACTTC.